What follows are 27 T cell receptor beta chains derived from one specimen sequenced in a study of vaccination effects on CD4 cells after COVID-19. Expansion of antigen-specific CD4+ T cells with viral peptide pools was carried out by the ViraFEST assay before sequencing. The authors isolated CD4+ T cells after nine to eleven days of culture. Antigens of these TCRs are unknown. Profiling relied on immunoSEQ multiplex PCR, and the TCRdb table lists in-frame clones only, not all of them. The table lists over 50,000 clones, around 81% of them singletons. The sequencing here drew on CD4+ T cells from PBMCs cultured with HCoV-229E spike peptides, taken before COVID-19 vaccination. The receptor source for this set is a human donor who received a COVID-19 vaccine.

This clone was observed a handful of times. The rearrangement joins TRBV30 to TRBJ1-2; D might be TRBD1 (6 bases). Trimming pared 0 bases from V and 4 bases from J, leaving 6 bases between. Germline-derived CDR1 and CDR2 are GTSNPN and SVGIG (reference sequence). The length of the CDR3 is 12 residues. This CDR3 is CAWSVTGYGYTF. As DNA, the CDR3 is TGTGCCTGGAGTGTGACAGGCTATGGCTACACCTTC.

The V gene is TRBV7-3, the J gene TRBJ1-5; D is possibly TRBD1 (6 bases). V shed 5 bases and J shed 4 bases, with 12 bases lying between them. This CDR3 has 14 residues. Germline CDR1 is SGHTA and CDR2 is FQGTGA. The CDR3 here is CASSESGVNQPQHF. CDR3 DNA sequence: TGTGCCAGCAGCGAGTCAGGGGTAAATCAGCCCCAGCATTTT.

This chain links TRBV28 with TRBJ2-1; 9 bases agree with TRBD1. CDR1 and CDR2 from the germline V gene are MDHEN and SYDVKM. The CDR3 has 15 residues. The trim removed 7 bases at V and 4 bases at J, leaving 8 bases unmatched. CDR3 residues: CASTPDRGRYNEQFF. As DNA, the CDR3 is TGTGCCAGCACACCGGACAGGGGAAGGTACAATGAGCAGTTCTTC.

The V call is TRBV27, the J call TRBJ1-4; D might be TRBD1 (6 bases). The CDR3 sequence is 14 residues long. Germline values: CDR1 MNHEY, CDR2 SMNVEV (reference sequence). Between the trimmed V and J ends, which lost 6 bases and 6 bases, there was a span of 14 bases. This CDR3 is CASSPGQLYEKLFF. The CDR3 nucleotides are TGTGCCAGCAGCCCAGGACAGCTTTATGAAAAACTGTTTTTT.

This sequence joins TRBV6-5 and TRBJ2-5; 9 bases align to TRBD2. The CDR3 covers 14 residues. V lost 5 bases, J lost 5 bases, and 6 bases stayed unmatched. From germline, CDR1 is MNHEY and CDR2 SVGAGI. In nucleotides, the CDR3 is TGTGCCAGCAGTCCGGGACTAGCACGGGAGACCCAGTACTTC. The encoded protein is CASSPGLARETQYF.

The table lists this clone with a count of one. The chain uses TRBV30 and TRBJ1-4, with D perhaps matching TRBD1 (5 bases). With 0 bases removed from V and 5 bases from J, the gap between germline ends came to 19 bases. Germline CDR1 reads GTSNPN; CDR2 reads SVGIG (reference sequence). The CDR3 extends over 17 amino acids. CDR3 sequence (DNA): TGTGCCTGGAGTGTACTTGCTGGGGCAGCCGAAAATGAAAAACTGTTTTTT. Encoded protein: CAWSVLAGAAENEKLFF.

This sequence joins TRBV24-1 and TRBJ1-1, with 7 bases that match TRBD1. Germline CDR1 is KGHDR and CDR2 is SFDVKD. The ends lost 4 bases at V and 0 bases at J; junction bases unmatched: 4. The CDR3 sequence is 15 residues long. The CDR3 sequence: CATSERQGMNTEAFF. DNA of the CDR3: TGTGCCACCAGTGAGCGACAGGGCATGAACACTGAAGCTTTCTTT.

This chain connects TRBV2 to TRBJ2-3; no definite D call. The CDR3 is 12 amino acids. Germline V gene lookup returns CDR1 SNHLY and CDR2 FYNNEI. V dropped 6 bases and J dropped 4 bases, with 8 bases sitting between them. The CDR3: CASRIEADTQYF. CDR3 coding DNA: TGTGCCAGCAGGATCGAAGCAGATACGCAGTATTTT. The whole variable domain, remainder taken from reference TRBV2 and TRBJ2-3, is EPEVTQTPSHQVTQMGQEVILRCVPISNHLYFYWYRQILGQKVEFLVSFYNNEISEKSEIFDDQFSVERPDGSNFTLKIRSTKLEDSAMYFCASRIEADTQYFGPGTRLTVL.

V gene TRBV6-5 combines with J gene TRBJ2-5, with TRBD1 matching 7 bases. Per the germline V gene, CDR1 is MNHEY and CDR2 is SVGAGI. CDR3 length: 14 residues. Germline trimming cut 8 bases from V and 5 bases from J; bases unmatched to any gene: 11. The CDR3 DNA sequence: TGTGCCAGCGGAAGGGTTTTAGGGGGCGAGACCCAGTACTTC. It specifies CASGRVLGGETQYF.

V gene TRBV2 combines with J gene TRBJ2-3, with D possibly TRBD1 on 6 matching bases. This CDR3 spans 15 amino acids. Germline assignment: CDR1 SNHLY and CDR2 FYNNEI. Trimming took 4 bases from V and 4 from J, leaving 15 bases between them. This chain's CDR3 is CASSAQGLVADTQYF. CDR3 sequence (DNA): TGTGCCAGCAGTGCCCAGGGGTTGGTAGCAGATACGCAGTATTTT.

The rearrangement links TRBV3-1 (or the pseudogene TRBV3-2) to TRBJ2-3, with 7 bases lining up with TRBD1. This CDR3 is built from 14 residues. Germline loops: CDR1 LGHDT, CDR2 YNNKEL (reference sequence). After removal of 6 bases from V and 6 bases from J, the junction contained 9 bases not matched to a gene. In nucleotides, the CDR3 is TGTGCCAGCAGTCAGTCAGGGGGTCTGGATACGCAGTATTTT. This encodes CASSQSGGLDTQYF.

This clone is a singleton in its sample. The rearrangement links TRBV12-3 or TRBV12-4 to TRBJ2-2; 7 bases match TRBD1. The ends lost 6 bases at V and 7 bases at J; junction bases unmatched: 2. The CDR3 covers 12 residues. The DNA for the CDR3 is TGTGCCAGCAGGACAGGGAACGGGGAGCTGTTTTTT. Its translation is CASRTGNGELFF.

The rearrangement uses TRBV19 and TRBJ1-5; tentatively, D is TRBD1 (5 bases). The CDR3 has 16 amino acids. Germline CDR1 and CDR2: LNHDA and SQIVND (reference sequence). The V end was cut by 4 bases, the J end by 0 bases, with 13 bases between. The DNA of the CDR3 is TGTGCCAGTAGTACTCAGGGATGGGTTAGCAATCAGCCCCAGCATTTT. This sequence encodes CASSTQGWVSNQPQHF.

The CDR3 sequence: CASSLGQGDTDTQYF. As DNA, the CDR3 is TGCGCCAGCAGCTTGGGACAGGGGGATACAGATACGCAGTATTTT. The chain couples TRBV5-1 to TRBJ2-3, with 9 nucleotides matching TRBD1. The germline CDR1 and CDR2 sequences are SGHRS and YFSETQ. V trimming: 0 bases; J trimming: 3 bases; junction bases outside the gene matches: 2. The CDR3 is made up of 15 amino acids.

The rearrangement links TRBV5-1 to TRBJ2-3; TRBD2 agrees at 8 bases. J lost 6 bases, V lost 6 bases, and 9 bases had no gene match. Germline V gives CDR1 SGHRS, CDR2 YFSETQ. There are 14 residues in the CDR3. This CDR3 is CASMVAGPVDTQYF. In DNA form, the CDR3 reads TGCGCCAGCATGGTAGCGGGGCCTGTGGATACGCAGTATTTT. Filled out from reference TRBV5-1 and TRBJ2-3, the complete variable domain reads KAGVTQTPRYLIKTRGQQVTLSCSPISGHRSVSWYQQTPGQGLQFLFEYFSETQRNKGNFPGRFSGRQFSNSRSEMNVSTLELGDSALYLCASMVAGPVDTQYFGPGTRLTVL.

This sequence joins TRBV20-1 and TRBJ1-4; D is uncertain. The ends were cut back, 3 bases at V and 3 bases at J, with 14 bases in the middle. This CDR3 has 15 residues. Looked up from germline, CDR1 is DFQATT and CDR2 is SNEGSKA (reference sequence). The CDR3 nucleotides are TGCAGTGCTAGTAATTCCGTGTTCGCTAATGAAAAACTGTTTTTT. Its translation is CSASNSVFANEKLFF.

The CDR3 nucleotides read TGTGCCAGCAGCGGCGAGGGGGGAGCAGGGACCCAGTACTTC. Its translation is CASSGEGGAGTQYF. The chain is built from TRBV5-4 and TRBJ2-5; D possibly matches TRBD1 or TRBD2 (6 bases each). The CDR3 is 14 residues long. CDR1 and CDR2 from the germline V gene are SGHNT and YYREEE (reference sequence). V lost 4 bases to trimming and J lost 7 bases, with 17 bases between them.

The rearrangement joins TRBV5-1 to TRBJ2-1; D possibly uses TRBD1 or TRBD2 (6 bases each). CDR3 length: 15 residues. The V end lost 5 bases, the J end lost 0 bases, and 12 bases lay between the germline ends. Looked up from germline, CDR1 is SGHRS and CDR2 is YFSETQ. The CDR3 spells CASRGGTSSYNEQFF. The CDR3 nucleotides are TGCGCCAGCAGAGGCGGGACAAGCTCCTACAATGAGCAGTTCTTC.

The rearrangement joins TRBV9 to TRBJ1-3; D uncertain. This CDR3 contains 13 residues. The V and J ends lost 2 bases and 1 base respectively, with 4 bases between them. The V gene's germline CDR1 is SGDLS and CDR2 YYNGEE. CDR3 amino acids: CASSVSSGNTIYF. In DNA form, the CDR3 reads TGTGCCAGCAGCGTCTCTTCTGGAAACACCATATATTTT. Complete variable domain (other parts from reference TRBV9 and TRBJ1-3): DSGVTQTPKHLITATGQRVTLRCSPRSGDLSVYWYQQSLDQGLQFLIQYYNGEERAKGNILERFSAQQFPDLHSELNLSSLELGDSALYFCASSVSSGNTIYFGEGSWLTVV.

As DNA, the CDR3 is TGCAGCTCATTCTCGGGGGGAAGCACTGAAGCTTTCTTT. Protein: CSSFSGGSTEAFF. The chain employs TRBV29-1 and TRBJ1-1; D possibly corresponds to TRBD1 (5 bases). Germline lookup yields CDR1 SQVTM and CDR2 ANQGSEA. The CDR3 is 13 residues long. Trimming took 8 bases from V and 4 from J, leaving 17 bases between them.

This chain joins TRBV7-2 and TRBJ2-7, with 14 bases matching TRBD2. Germline V gene data show CDR1 as SGHTA and CDR2 as FQGNSA. The CDR3 runs to 18 residues. The junction had 12 bases not matched to a gene; V was cut back by 5 bases and J by 3 bases. This CDR3 reads CASSPGTSGGHNYYEQYV. Written as DNA, the CDR3 is TGTGCCAGCAGCCCCGGGACTAGCGGGGGCCATAACTACTACGAGCAGTACGTC.

This clone was counted between two and nine times. The chain combines TRBV9 with TRBJ1-4, with a tentative D call TRBD1 (5 bases). Germline CDR1 and CDR2: SGDLS and YYNGEE. The CDR3 loop spans 15 amino acids. V was pared by 3 bases and J by 1 base, with 10 bases between. CDR3 amino acids: CASSEGSITNEKLFF. DNA for the CDR3: TGTGCCAGCAGCGAGGGGTCCATAACTAATGAAAAACTGTTTTTT.

The chain uses TRBV18 and TRBJ2-3; D uncertain. The CDR3 has 13 residues. Deletions cut 5 bases from V and 2 bases from J, with 8 bases between. Germline V gene lookup returns CDR1 KGHSH and CDR2 LQKENI. CDR3 loop: CASSSDTTDTQYF. CDR3 DNA: TGTGCCAGCTCATCTGACACCACAGATACGCAGTATTTT.

V usage is TRBV4-3 and J usage is TRBJ1-4; 9 positions agree with TRBD1. V trimming: 4 bases; J trimming: 6 bases; junction bases outside the gene matches: 9. The CDR3 covers 16 residues. Germline V gene lookup returns CDR1 LGHNA and CDR2 YSLEER. The CDR3 loop is CASSRGQGGTDEKLFF. The CDR3 nucleotides read TGCGCCAGCAGCCGGGGACAGGGCGGTACGGATGAAAAACTGTTTTTT.

This clone has just a few counts. The chain recombines TRBV2 with TRBJ1-1; 9 bases agree with TRBD1. Germline CDR1 and CDR2: SNHLY and FYNNEI. Trimming cost V 6 bases and J 1 base; bases outside gene matches: 3. This CDR3 comprises 14 residues. CDR3 sequence: CASRDRGGNTEAFF. The CDR3 DNA is TGTGCCAGCAGGGACAGGGGAGGGAACACTGAAGCTTTCTTT.

J is TRBJ2-1 and V is TRBV7-2, with no clear D. Germline lookup yields CDR1 SGHTA and CDR2 FQGNSA. This CDR3 spans 14 amino acids. The V end lost 0 bases, the J end lost 9 bases, and 12 bases lay between the germline ends. The CDR3 reads CASSLAVPFPEQFF. For the CDR3, the DNA is TGTGCCAGCAGCTTAGCGGTTCCGTTTCCTGAGCAGTTCTTC.

This chain links TRBV5-1 with TRBJ2-3; 11 positions agree with TRBD2. The CDR3 has 16 amino acids. After removal of 0 bases from V and 6 bases from J, the junction contained 6 bases not matched to a gene. Germline CDR1 and CDR2: SGHRS and YFSETQ. CDR3 DNA sequence: TGCGCCAGCAGCTTGGGGTCTAGCGGGGGGACCGATACGCAGTATTTT. Its protein is CASSLGSSGGTDTQYF. The variable domain in full, completed from reference TRBV5-1 and TRBJ2-3, reads KAGVTQTPRYLIKTRGQQVTLSCSPISGHRSVSWYQQTPGQGLQFLFEYFSETQRNKGNFPGRFSGRQFSNSRSEMNVSTLELGDSALYLCASSLGSSGGTDTQYFGPGTRLTVL.